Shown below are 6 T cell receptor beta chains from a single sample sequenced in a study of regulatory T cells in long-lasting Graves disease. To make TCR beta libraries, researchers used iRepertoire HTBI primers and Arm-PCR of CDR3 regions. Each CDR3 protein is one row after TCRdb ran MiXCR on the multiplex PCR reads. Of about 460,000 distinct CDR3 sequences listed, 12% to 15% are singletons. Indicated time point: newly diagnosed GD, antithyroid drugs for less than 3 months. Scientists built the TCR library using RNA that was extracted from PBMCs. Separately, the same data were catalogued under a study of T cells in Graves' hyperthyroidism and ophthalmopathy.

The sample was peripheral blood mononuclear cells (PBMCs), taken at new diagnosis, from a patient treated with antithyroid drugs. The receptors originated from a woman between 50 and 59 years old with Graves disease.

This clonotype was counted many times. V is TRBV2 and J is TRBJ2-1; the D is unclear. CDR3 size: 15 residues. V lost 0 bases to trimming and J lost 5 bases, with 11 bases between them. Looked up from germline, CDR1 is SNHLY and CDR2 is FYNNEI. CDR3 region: CASSEALRENNEQFF. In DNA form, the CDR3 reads TGTGCCAGCAGTGAAGCGCTTCGAGAAAACAATGAGCAGTTCTTC.

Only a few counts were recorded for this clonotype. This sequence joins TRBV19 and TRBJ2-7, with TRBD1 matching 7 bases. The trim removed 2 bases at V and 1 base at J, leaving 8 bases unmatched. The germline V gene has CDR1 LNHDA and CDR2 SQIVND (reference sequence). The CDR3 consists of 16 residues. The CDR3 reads CASSIHRGDFSYEQYF. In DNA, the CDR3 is TGTGCCAGTAGTATACACAGGGGCGATTTTTCCTACGAGCAGTACTTC.

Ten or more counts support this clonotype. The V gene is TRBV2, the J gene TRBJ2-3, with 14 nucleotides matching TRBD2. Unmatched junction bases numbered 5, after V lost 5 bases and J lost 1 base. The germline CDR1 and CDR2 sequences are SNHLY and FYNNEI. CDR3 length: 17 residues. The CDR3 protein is CASSRGLAGVGTDTQYF. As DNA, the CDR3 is TGTGCCAGCAGTAGGGGACTAGCGGGAGTGGGCACAGATACGCAGTATTTT.

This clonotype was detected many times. The CDR3 DNA sequence: TGTGCCAGCAGCTTAGGGGGTTTAGGATCCTACGAGCAGTACTTC. Protein: CASSLGGLGSYEQYF. The rearrangement joins TRBV11-2 to TRBJ2-7; no reliable D call. CDR3 size: 15 residues. V was pared by 1 base and J by 1 base, with 11 bases between. The V gene's germline CDR1 is SGHAT and CDR2 FQNNGV.

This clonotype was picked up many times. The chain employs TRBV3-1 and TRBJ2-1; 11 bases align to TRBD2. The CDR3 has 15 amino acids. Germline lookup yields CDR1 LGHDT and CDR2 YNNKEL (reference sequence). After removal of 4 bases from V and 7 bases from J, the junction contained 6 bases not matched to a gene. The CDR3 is CASSLSGRANNEQFF. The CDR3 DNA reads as TGTGCCAGCAGCCTTAGCGGGAGGGCCAATAATGAGCAGTTCTTC.

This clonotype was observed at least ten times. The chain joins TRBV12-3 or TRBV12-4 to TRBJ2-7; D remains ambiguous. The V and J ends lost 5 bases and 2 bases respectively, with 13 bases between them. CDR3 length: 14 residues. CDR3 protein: CASSPTLDTYEQYF. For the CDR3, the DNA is TGTGCCAGCAGTCCAACCCTCGACACCTACGAGCAGTACTTC.